The rows below give T cell receptor beta chains drawn from one sample of a study of T cells expressing NK-cell markers. After re-calling the 5' RACE reads, TCRdb lists one entry per CDR3 protein, DNA absent. The data show 200,000 to 300,000 distinct CDR3 sequences, and the top ten clones hold around 0.42%. The sequenced sample consisted of blood T cells: a sorted CD56 or NKG2C T cell subset, CD4+ or CD8+ T cells, or bulk PBMC T cells (not recorded which). These receptors all stem from a man aged 18 to 30 in good health. CDR3s include the opening cysteine and the closing phenylalanine or tryptophan.

v_call	j_call	cdr3_aa
TRBV7-2	TRBJ2-1	CASSPGLAGENNEQFF
TRBV7-8	TRBJ2-2	CASSSRRGQVGELFF
TRBV7-9	TRBJ1-1	CASSLVGHLPEAFF
TRBV11-2	TRBJ2-1	CASSLNSASGRIYNEQFF
TRBV10-3	TRBJ2-1	CAIGDWDEQFF
TRBV5-1	TRBJ1-1	CASNYGDTEAFF
TRBV29-1	TRBJ1-5	CSVWQGGQPQHF
TRBV20-1	TRBJ2-7	CSARARTGDSGEQYF
TRBV10-3	TRBJ1-6	CAISEGRQGRSPLHF
TRBV5-1	TRBJ2-2	CASSLDARGNTGELFF
TRBV7-6	TRBJ2-2	CASSSIQGITGELFF
TRBV18	TRBJ1-5	CASSPLQGQPQHF
TRBV15	TRBJ1-6	CATSQNRDSPLHF
TRBV18	TRBJ2-3	CASSPPVGGQLPDTQYF
TRBV29-1	TRBJ2-3	CSAGFGGLTDTQYF
TRBV19	TRBJ2-7	CASSIEEGNYEQYF
TRBV3-1	TRBJ2-1	CASSQAGLAGGPYEQFF
TRBV4-2	TRBJ2-1	CASSHSTGASSYNEQFF
TRBV5-1	TRBJ2-3	CASSSTSGPQYF
TRBV27	TRBJ2-5	CASSLWGKETQYF
TRBV5-5	TRBJ2-5	CASSSTGHPTETQYF
TRBV6-5	TRBJ1-5	CASSPLGGSSQPQHF
TRBV29-1	TRBJ2-1	CSGTRRESQFF
TRBV5-1	TRBJ2-5	CASSFGLAQGQETQYF
TRBV6-1	TRBJ2-7	CASSNQQASYEQYF
TRBV20-1	TRBJ2-1	CSAESTTGIYNEQFF
TRBV10-2	TRBJ2-1	CASSVGQGLFF
TRBV12-3/TRBV12-4	TRBJ1-3	CASSHRGRAGNTIYF
TRBV7-9	TRBJ2-2	CASSPLVPNTGELFF
TRBV6-4	TRBJ2-6	CASSPTGSSGANVLTF
TRBV7-9	TRBJ2-5	CASVAGGKETQYF
TRBV7-6	TRBJ2-7	CASSLAQSYEQYF
TRBV18	TRBJ2-1	CASSPPGPLLYNEQFF
TRBV12-3/TRBV12-4	TRBJ2-5	CASTTSGTSVIWETQYF
TRBV20-1	TRBJ1-5	CSASSLGVSQPQHF
TRBV28	TRBJ2-7	CASSLRQLAKYYEQYF
TRBV29-1	TRBJ2-3	CSAGRGRGDTQYF
TRBV5-1	TRBJ1-6	CASSLRQGTNSPLHF
TRBV14	TRBJ2-7	CASSQMSGSMNEQYF
TRBV6-2/TRBV6-3	TRBJ2-3	CASSYFGDTQYF
TRBV5-1	TRBJ2-7	CASSLEGNGRYEQYF
TRBV5-6	TRBJ1-5	CASSFSGSHQPQHF
TRBV2	TRBJ2-7	CASKELGGTYEQYF
TRBV7-2	TRBJ2-1	CASSLNLHTEQFF
TRBV12-3/TRBV12-4	TRBJ2-4	CASSTSGSTKNIQYF
TRBV12-3/TRBV12-4	TRBJ1-6	CASTDRVYNSPLHF
TRBV7-2	TRBJ1-2	CASSPGGADGYTF
TRBV5-1	TRBJ1-5	CASSLEVGGNQPQHF
TRBV10-3	TRBJ2-3	CAVSPGRTSGKSTDTQYF
TRBV5-1	TRBJ1-4	CASSGSGTGNEKLFF
TRBV6-5	TRBJ2-3	CASSYVNGITDTQYF